This TCR beta chain originates from a study of identical twins. Carrying unique molecular identifiers, the cDNA also gained a universal primer site through template switching. One entry per CDR3 protein results from TCRdb running MiXCR on the 5' RACE reads. The table shows some 900,000 distinct CDR3 sequences, with about 12% occurring only once. V was cut by 7 bases and J by 1 base, with 4 bases left in between. This CDR3 spans 11 amino acids. Germline CDR1 reads SEHNR; CDR2 reads FQNEAQ (reference sequence). This clonotype appeared many times. This sample also belongs to another study, concerning yellow fever vaccine responses in identical twins.

The rearrangement joins TRBV7-9 to TRBJ1-1; D is undetermined. Sequencing used PBMCs. The receptor was derived from a woman between 18 and 29 years old in good health. The DNA of the CDR3 is TGTGCCAGCACGGAGAACACTGAAGCTTTCTTT. Translated, it gives CASTENTEAFF. The whole variable domain, remainder taken from reference TRBV7-9 and TRBJ1-1, is DTGVSQNPRHKITKRGQNVTFRCDPISEHNRLYWYRQTLGQGPEFLTYFQNEAQLEKSRLLSDRFSAERPKGSFSTLEIQRTEQGDSAMYLCASTENTEAFFGQGTRLTVV.